The source of this T cell receptor beta chain is a study of blood T cell repertoires in COVID-19 (dated by TCRdb to between 2020 and 2021). For context, the study as a whole: Collaborator samples came from the United States, Italy and Spain and covered acute and convalescent phases of COVID-19. The repertoires were released in a freely available public database intended as a resource for research on the immune response to SARS-CoV-2. Where HLA class I and class II types were available, the types were taken from metadata supplied by the sample provider, not from assay-based typing. Samples came from the ongoing ImmuneRACE study (first 160 participants) plus 1,254 subjects from 6 global collaborators. A de-identified subject ID, COVID-19 status, age in years and sex were almost always included in the sample metadata. Deeply sampled blood TCRbeta repertoires from subjects exposed to, actively infected with, or recovered from COVID-19 were included in the dataset. The prospective study material was composed of cDNA or gDNA derived from T cells, B-cell-depleted T cells, or PBMCs.

A note on this clone: It lacks a known antigen. Base qualities are missing; no much larger clone stands one base away.

Paper-wide results and their limitations: How much clinical and demographic metadata was included differed by source and by participant, and the metadata was provided uncurated.

Relative to germline, V is missing 4 bases and J is missing 0 bases, with 9 bases of the junction outside any gene match. The germline V gene (reference sequence) sets CDR1 to SGHNT and CDR2 to YYREEE. The CDR3 holds 17 amino acids from the cysteine to the phenylalanine. Only CDR3 DNA is held: 51 bases, read in frame from base 1. TCRbeta CDR3 regions were amplified from genomic DNA using the immunoSEQ Assay, a bias-controlled multiplex PCR. Per the source publication's procedure: The number of nucleated cells in each sample was estimated by amplification of reference gene primers within the assay. Sequence reads were collapsed and filtered to measure the absolute abundance of every unique TCRbeta CDR3 rearrangement. For each sample, productive Simpson clonality was calculated as the square root of Simpson's diversity index over productive rearrangements. Sourced from immuneACCESS, this table was stored by TCRdb with only in-frame sequences that have V and J called. A share of the clones is absent; for the studies checked, an unresolved V gene accounts for under half, and the remainder has no known explanation. The V and J calls and clone size are taken from that table; D and trimming were inferred from the DNA. The sample table shows about 340,000 clones, and less than 90% are seen once. The top ten clones comprise roughly 6.6% of the sample.

One collaborating source in Seattle enrolled patients while the patients were actively infected and followed the patients over time throughout the course of disease. Each collaborating institution followed its own protocols to collect whole blood in K2EDTA tubes. For TCRbeta analysis, collaborators shipped samples in one of three forms: frozen whole blood, isolated PBMCs, or DNA extracted from either of those sample types. The TCR sequence derives from a woman aged 60 to 75 with COVID-19, enrolled during active disease. The sequenced sample consisted of peripheral blood. This chain joins TRBV5-4 to TRBJ1-1, and TRBD1 aligns with 10 junction nucleotides. The CDR3 protein is CASSRLRDRGMNTEAFF. DNA sequence: TGTGCCAGCAGCCGCCTCCGGGACAGGGGAATGAACACTGAAGCTTTCTTT.